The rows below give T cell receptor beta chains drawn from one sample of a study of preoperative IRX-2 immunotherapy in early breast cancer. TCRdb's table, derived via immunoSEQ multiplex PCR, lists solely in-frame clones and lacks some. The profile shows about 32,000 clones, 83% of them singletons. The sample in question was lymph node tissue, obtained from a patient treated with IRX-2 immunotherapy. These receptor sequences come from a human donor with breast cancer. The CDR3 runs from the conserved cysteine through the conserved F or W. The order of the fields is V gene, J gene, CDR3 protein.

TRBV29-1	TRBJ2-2	CSVGGSNTGELFF
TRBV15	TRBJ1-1	CATSRDKTYTEAFF
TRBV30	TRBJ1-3	CAWTARRTLTGNTIYF
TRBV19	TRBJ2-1	CASSTPPRPPAYNEQFF
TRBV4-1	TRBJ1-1	CASSPPRGDRAEAFF
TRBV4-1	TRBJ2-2	CASSQARGLAGGGELFF
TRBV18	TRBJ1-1	CASSQEQNTEAFF
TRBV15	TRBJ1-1	CATSTPMGFGEAFF
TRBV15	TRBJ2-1	CATSREGLEWNEQFF
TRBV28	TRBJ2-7	CASSLTSSSYEQYF
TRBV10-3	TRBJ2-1	CASWPGQGYNEQFF
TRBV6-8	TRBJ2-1	CASSYLRLGSYNEQFF
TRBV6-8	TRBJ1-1	CAINRGRDTEAFF
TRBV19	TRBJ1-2	CASSAPRRGANYGYTF
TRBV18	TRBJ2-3	CASSPSRDLFDTQYF
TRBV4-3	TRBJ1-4	CASSQDTGQGMVTNEKLFF
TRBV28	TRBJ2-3	CASSLFYTDTQYF
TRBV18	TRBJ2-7	CASSPGLSYGYEQYF
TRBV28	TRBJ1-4	CASSNYNEKLFF
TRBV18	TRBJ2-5	CASSRQLARGEETQYF
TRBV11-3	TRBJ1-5	CASSWGQMDSQPQHF
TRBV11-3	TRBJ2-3	CASSLVSRSTDTQYF
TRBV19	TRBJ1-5	CATKNRDSNQPQHF
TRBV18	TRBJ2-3	CASSPRVGTDTQYF
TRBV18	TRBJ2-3	CASSPPTAGTDTQYF
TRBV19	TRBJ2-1	CASKVADYHYNEQFF
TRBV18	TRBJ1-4	CASADGGNNEKLFF
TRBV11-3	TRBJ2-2	CASTSARTRGELFF
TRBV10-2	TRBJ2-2	CASSETKRGGAGELFF
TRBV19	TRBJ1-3	CASSLRAGNTIYF
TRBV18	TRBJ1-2	CASSPPGYGYTF
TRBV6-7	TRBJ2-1	CASSYRDRYNEQFF
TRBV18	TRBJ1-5	CASSPGAGGVQPQHF
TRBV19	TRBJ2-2	CASKGHLNTGELFF
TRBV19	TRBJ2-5	CASAGTHGETQYF
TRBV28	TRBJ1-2	CAIDWGLDRAYGYTF
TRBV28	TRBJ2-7	CASRGPGQGFYEQYF
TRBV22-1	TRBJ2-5	CASSYDGGFTTQYF
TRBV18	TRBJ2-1	CASSPQGTSSYNEQFF
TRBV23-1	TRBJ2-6	CASKTGTGANVLTF
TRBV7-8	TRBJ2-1	CASSTRGSYNEQFF
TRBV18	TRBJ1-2	CASSPYGNYGYTF
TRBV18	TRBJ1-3	CASSPSEGTASSGNTIYF
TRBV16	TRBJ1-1	CASSQSGYSTEAFF
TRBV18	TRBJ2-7	CASSTSGGSYEQYF
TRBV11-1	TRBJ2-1	CASSLEGSRGGIEQFF
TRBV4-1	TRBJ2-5	CASSLGTSGKSETQYF
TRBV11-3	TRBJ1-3	CASSPGTVGNTIYF
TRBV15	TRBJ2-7	CATSASGTSYEQYF